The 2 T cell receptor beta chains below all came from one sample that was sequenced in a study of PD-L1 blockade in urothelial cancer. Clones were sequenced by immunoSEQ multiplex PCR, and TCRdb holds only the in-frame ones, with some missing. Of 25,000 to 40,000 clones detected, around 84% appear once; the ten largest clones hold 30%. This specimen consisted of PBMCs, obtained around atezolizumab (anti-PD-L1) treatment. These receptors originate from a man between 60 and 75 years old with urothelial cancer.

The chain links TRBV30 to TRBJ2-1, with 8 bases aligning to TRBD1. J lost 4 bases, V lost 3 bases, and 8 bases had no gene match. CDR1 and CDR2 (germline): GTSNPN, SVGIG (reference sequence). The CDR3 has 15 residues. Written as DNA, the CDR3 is TGTGCCTGGAGCCTTGGACAGGGATTTTACAATGAGCAGTTCTTC. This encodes CAWSLGQGFYNEQFF.

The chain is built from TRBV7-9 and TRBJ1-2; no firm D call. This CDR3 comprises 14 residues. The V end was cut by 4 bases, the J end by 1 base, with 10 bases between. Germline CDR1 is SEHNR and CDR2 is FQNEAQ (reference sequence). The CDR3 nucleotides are TGTGCCAGCAGCTATAACAGTGATAACTATGGCTACACCTTC. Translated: CASSYNSDNYGYTF. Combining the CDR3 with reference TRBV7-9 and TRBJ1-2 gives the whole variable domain DTGVSQNPRHKITKRGQNVTFRCDPISEHNRLYWYRQTLGQGPEFLTYFQNEAQLEKSRLLSDRFSAERPKGSFSTLEIQRTEQGDSAMYLCASSYNSDNYGYTFGSGTRLTVV.